This T cell receptor (beta chain) was retrieved from a study of T cell repertoires in cytomegalovirus infection (dated by TCRdb to 2018 to 2020). Study-level background: Alongside well-studied HLA-B-restricted epitopes, the peptide stimulations were aimed at recently identified HLA-C-restricted CMV epitopes, whose presentation resists viral immunomodulation. Because public TCR beta signatures pointed to carriage of CMV infection together with the matching HLA type, the HLA type of each donor mattered for the analysis.

Inclusive of the bounding cysteine and phenylalanine, the CDR3 is 15 residues long. The sequence is cut down to CDR3 DNA, 45 bases in frame from base 1. CDR1 and CDR2, per the germline V gene (reference sequence), are SSHAT and FNYEAQ. Sequencing was carried out with an Illumina HiSeq 1500. Using fastp at Q25 and MiXCR, TCRdb reprocessed the public reads and kept productive beta chains. Each CDR3 protein gets just one entry, which takes the most common genes and DNA from the rows behind it. For this sample the table gives 900,000 to 950,000 distinct CDR3 sequences, of which around 30% were detected only once. Of the sample, around an eighth is held by the ten largest clones. The sample's treatment or condition label is to be understood as: in vitro stimulation with specific CMV peptide epitopes to enrich CMV-specific T cells. Here is what the overall study found, with its caveats: The ex vivo response was dominated by HLA-C-restricted CMV-specific TCR beta clonotypes, which also provided the single most frequent clonotype in two of eight donors. In both this cohort and an independent roughly 400-donor cohort, the cumulative frequency of public TCR beta family members distinguished carriers of CMV infection plus the relevant HLA type.

This clonotype was observed a few times. Its antigen remains unidentified. At one end the junction does not follow the germline gene, possibly because of a read error. The sample consisted of cultured CD8+ T cells from PBMCs, taken from culture after CMV antigen stimulation. The chain links TRBV7-7 with TRBJ2-1; the D gene assignment is ambiguous. The clonotype comes from a human donor in good health (CMV status not recorded). Some clones in this sample may be carry-over from other donors' samples. In nucleotides, the sequence is TGTGCTAGCAGCTTAGCCTTTGGCACAAACAATGAGCAGTTCTTC. The translation is CASSLAFGTNNEQFF.